The rows below give T cell receptor beta chains drawn from one sample of a study of T cells in Graves' hyperthyroidism and ophthalmopathy. MiXCR, applied by TCRdb to the multiplex PCR reads, yields one record per CDR3 protein. The sample holds approximately 630,000 distinct CDR3 sequences, roughly 16% seen once. The sequencing sample was made of blood. Receptor source: a woman in her thirties with Graves' hyperthyroidism. The CDR3 runs from the conserved cysteine through the conserved F or W. Each record gives: CDR3 length, D gene, V gene, J gene, CDR3 protein. A D gene is named only where the DNA matches it firmly.

length: 16; D: TRBD2; V: TRBV4-1; J: TRBJ2-3; CDR3: CASSQASGISADTQYF
length: 16; D: TRBD1; V: TRBV7-2; J: TRBJ1-5; CDR3: CASSPRQGDFNQPQHF
length: 14; D: -; V: TRBV19; J: TRBJ2-7; CDR3: CASSMFSGSYEQYF
length: 14; D: -; V: TRBV12-5; J: TRBJ2-7; CDR3: CASGRGAFVYEQYF
length: 16; D: TRBD2; V: TRBV5-1; J: TRBJ2-1; CDR3: CASASRPSGRENEQFF
length: 13; D: -; V: TRBV27; J: TRBJ2-3; CDR3: CASSSTESTPRYF
length: 17; D: TRBD2; V: TRBV11-2; J: TRBJ2-3; CDR3: CASSNELAGGWTDTQYF
length: 14; D: -; V: TRBV6-1; J: TRBJ1-1; CDR3: CASSSWRFNTEAFF
length: 13; D: TRBD1; V: TRBV28; J: TRBJ2-5; CDR3: CAAGPGGEETQYF
length: 16; D: TRBD2; V: TRBV7-2; J: TRBJ2-7; CDR3: CASSFTSSGAPYEQYF
length: 16; D: TRBD2; V: TRBV15; J: TRBJ2-7; CDR3: CATSREGQAGAGEQYF
length: 13; D: -; V: TRBV2; J: TRBJ2-5; CDR3: CASKRQRQETQYF
length: 14; D: -; V: TRBV2; J: TRBJ2-3; CDR3: CASSESDRTDTQYF
length: 15; D: -; V: TRBV18; J: TRBJ2-7; CDR3: CASSPRSGPLYEQYF
length: 14; D: -; V: TRBV5-1; J: TRBJ2-7; CDR3: CASSPSVGTYEQYF
length: 16; D: TRBD1; V: TRBV18; J: TRBJ2-7; CDR3: CASSPPRGRTFDEQYF
length: 12; D: -; V: TRBV7-9; J: TRBJ2-7; CDR3: CASSSGPNEQYF
length: 16; D: -; V: TRBV4-3; J: TRBJ1-3; CDR3: CASSQEAGANGNTIYF
length: 14; D: TRBD2; V: TRBV7-2; J: TRBJ2-2; CDR3: CASSLVGRVGELFF
length: 13; D: -; V: TRBV19; J: TRBJ2-1; CDR3: CASSMSEYNEQFF
length: 14; D: -; V: TRBV2; J: TRBJ2-3; CDR3: CASRMGPSTDTQYF
length: 13; D: -; V: TRBV29-1; J: TRBJ2-7; CDR3: CSVETTVSYEQYF
length: 14; D: TRBD1; V: TRBV6-1; J: TRBJ1-5; CDR3: CASSGQGANQPQHF
length: 14; D: -; V: TRBV9; J: TRBJ2-5; CDR3: CASSVESQTKTQYF
length: 14; D: TRBD1; V: TRBV20-1; J: TRBJ2-1; CDR3: CSARKGQGNNEQFF
length: 11; D: -; V: TRBV13; J: TRBJ2-5; CDR3: CASSASGTAYF
length: 13; D: -; V: TRBV4-1; J: TRBJ1-5; CDR3: CASSQGMNQPQHF
length: 10; D: -; V: TRBV28; J: TRBJ2-3; CDR3: CASKSDTRYF
length: 15; D: -; V: TRBV6-2/TRBV6-3; J: TRBJ2-5; CDR3: CASEITGQGKRTQYF
length: 16; D: TRBD2; V: TRBV12-3/TRBV12-4; J: TRBJ2-4; CDR3: CASTEGGLGGKNIQYF
length: 14; D: -; V: TRBV7-2; J: TRBJ2-4; CDR3: CASSFIGASDIQYF
length: 16; D: -; V: TRBV6-2/TRBV6-3; J: TRBJ2-3; CDR3: CASSYGGRISQTAQYF
length: 15; D: TRBD2; V: TRBV7-7; J: TRBJ2-5; CDR3: CASSEAGTSDSKQYF
length: 16; D: -; V: TRBV5-6; J: TRBJ1-3; CDR3: CASSGVGSFSGNTIYF
length: 16; D: TRBD1; V: TRBV28; J: TRBJ1-5; CDR3: CAIQTGGDDFHQPQHF
length: 14; D: -; V: TRBV12-3/TRBV12-4; J: TRBJ2-3; CDR3: CASSSQLGADTQYF
length: 14; D: TRBD1; V: TRBV6-1; J: TRBJ2-3; CDR3: CASSPGGSADTQYF
length: 13; D: -; V: TRBV2; J: TRBJ1-2; CDR3: CASSDGFDYGYTF
length: 17; D: TRBD2; V: TRBV6-6; J: TRBJ2-1; CDR3: CASSYRRLAGFYNEQFF
length: 19; D: TRBD2; V: TRBV7-6; J: TRBJ2-6; CDR3: CASSFGGLAGLSGANVLTF